One and the same sample provided the 13 T cell receptor beta chains below, sequenced in a study of T cell responses to AZD1222 COVID-19 vaccine. Clones were sequenced by immunoSEQ multiplex PCR, and TCRdb holds only the in-frame ones, with some missing. The sample has some 89,000 clones, approximately 89% seen once. The sequencing used peripheral blood, collected on day 0 of AZD1222 vaccination. The receptors derive from an adult in good health.

The chain couples TRBV6-5 to TRBJ2-7; D call uncertain. The CDR3 spans 11 residues. Looked up from germline, CDR1 is MNHEY and CDR2 is SVGAGI. V gave up 6 bases and J gave up 7 bases, with 10 bases separating them. The CDR3 nucleotides read TGTGCCAGCAGCCGAACGGGTGAGCAGTACTTC. Its protein is CASSRTGEQYF.

V is TRBV5-6 and J is TRBJ2-3; D is unclear. Germline CDR1 is SGHDT and CDR2 is YYEEEE. CDR3 length: 11 residues. The germline V and J ends were trimmed by 3 bases and 3 bases, with 2 bases remaining between them. CDR3 loop: CASSSTDTQYF. In nucleotides, the CDR3 is TGTGCCAGCAGCTCAACAGATACGCAGTATTTT. Filled out from reference TRBV5-6 and TRBJ2-3, the complete variable domain reads DAGVTQSPTHLIKTRGQQVTLRCSPKSGHDTVSWYQQALGQGPQFIFQYYEEEERQRGNFPDRFSGHQFPNYSSELNVNALLLGDSALYLCASSSTDTQYFGPGTRLTVL.

J is TRBJ1-1 and V is TRBV19; D not resolved. The germline V and J ends were trimmed by 1 base and 11 bases, with 20 bases remaining between them. The CDR3 has 15 residues. Germline V gives CDR1 LNHDA, CDR2 SQIVND (reference sequence). The CDR3 DNA sequence: TGTGCCAGTAGTATAGGTGGCGGCACAGCTGGGAGGGCTTTCTTT. Amino acids: CASSIGGGTAGRAFF.

The chain is built from TRBV9 and TRBJ2-3; D is undetermined. Germline V lookup: CDR1 SGDLS, CDR2 YYNGEE. V was clipped by 3 bases and J by 7 bases, with 9 bases between them. This CDR3 contains 12 residues. CDR3 sequence (DNA): TGTGCCAGCAGCGCCCAATTCAATACGCAGTATTTT. Encoded protein: CASSAQFNTQYF.

The rearrangement joins TRBV7-9 to TRBJ2-1; D is unresolved. The CDR3 has 12 residues. Per the germline V gene, CDR1 is SEHNR and CDR2 is FQNEAQ (reference sequence). Trimming removed 5 bases at V and 7 bases at J, with 9 bases between. The CDR3 spells CASSAGPNEQFF. The CDR3 bases are TGTGCCAGCAGCGCCGGTCCAAATGAGCAGTTCTTC.

V usage is TRBV9 and J usage is TRBJ2-1; perhaps TRBD1 as D (5 bases). This CDR3 has 16 residues. The V gene's germline CDR1 is SGDLS and CDR2 YYNGEE. Trimming left V 4 bases short and J 4 bases short, with 18 bases between. The CDR3: CASSSTGQTLYNEQFF. As DNA, the CDR3 is TGTGCCAGCAGCAGTACCGGACAAACCTTATACAATGAGCAGTTCTTC.

The chain is built from TRBV11-2 and TRBJ1-4; TRBD1 agrees at 8 bases. Germline lookup yields CDR1 SGHAT and CDR2 FQNNGV. The CDR3 consists of 13 residues. V shed 5 bases and J 8 bases; nucleotides not matched to a gene: 4. The CDR3 DNA reads as TGTGCCAGCAGCGCGAGACAGGGGGAAAAACTGTTTTTT. Translating gives CASSARQGEKLFF.

The chain links TRBV10-1 to TRBJ1-1; D is ambiguous. Germline loops: CDR1 WNHNN, CDR2 SYGVQD (reference sequence). Trimming cost V 6 bases and J 3 bases, with 11 bases left between them. This CDR3 has 13 residues. CDR3 protein: CASSPGGHTEAFF. DNA of the CDR3: TGCGCCAGCAGCCCGGGAGGGCACACTGAAGCTTTCTTT.

The V and J genes are TRBV5-5 and TRBJ1-3, with unresolved D. V was clipped by 4 bases and J by 6 bases, with 8 bases between them. Per germline, CDR1 SGHKS and CDR2 YYEKEE (reference sequence). This CDR3 region has 12 residues. CDR3 nucleotide sequence: TGTGCCAGCAGCCCTCCCGAAAACACCATATATTTT. It specifies CASSPPENTIYF.

The chain uses TRBV3-1 (or the pseudogene TRBV3-2) and TRBJ1-3; D call uncertain. The CDR3 consists of 12 residues. V lost 4 bases, J lost 8 bases, and 9 bases lay in between. The germline CDR1 and CDR2 sequences are LGHDT and YNNKEL (reference sequence). The CDR3 here is CASSPSGDTIYF. CDR3 DNA: TGTGCCAGCAGCCCCTCTGGGGACACCATATATTTT.

The chain carries TRBV4-1 and TRBJ2-2; D possibly corresponds to TRBD2 (7 bases). Trimming pared 1 base from V and 6 bases from J, leaving 18 bases between. Germline V CDR1 and CDR2: MGHRA, YSYEKL. There are 17 residues in the CDR3. CDR3 loop: CASSQAVARGPSGELFF. The CDR3 DNA sequence: TGCGCCAGCAGCCAAGCCGTCGCGCGGGGGCCCTCCGGGGAGCTGTTTTTT.

The chain recombines TRBV7-2 with TRBJ2-1; 7 bases are a match to TRBD2. The CDR3 is 12 residues long. Germline loops: CDR1 SGHTA, CDR2 FQGNSA. V shed 5 bases, J shed 8 bases, and the junction held 3 bases outside the gene matches. CDR3 loop: CASSPTSYEQFF. The CDR3 DNA reads as TGTGCCAGCAGCCCGACTAGCTATGAGCAGTTCTTC. Full variable domain (remainder filled in from reference TRBV7-2 and TRBJ2-1): GAGVSQSPSNKVTEKGKDVELRCDPISGHTALYWYRQSLGQGLEFLIYFQGNSAPDKSGLPSDRFSAERTGGSVSTLTIQRTQQEDSAVYLCASSPTSYEQFFGPGTRLTVL.

The J gene is TRBJ1-3, the V gene TRBV5-1, with D possibly TRBD1 on 5 matching bases. The ends were cut back, 3 bases at V and 0 bases at J, with 13 bases in the middle. Per germline, CDR1 SGHRS and CDR2 YFSETQ. The CDR3 loop spans 16 amino acids. The CDR3 sequence is CASSSGGLFSGNTIYF. CDR3 coding DNA: TGCGCCAGCAGCTCGGGGGGTTTATTCTCTGGAAACACCATATATTTT.